The TCR beta chain described here comes from a study of CD8 T cells in Susac syndrome. This clonotype was picked up one time. This CDR3 region has 15 residues. Unmatched junction bases numbered 10, after V lost 2 bases and J lost 5 bases. CDR1 and CDR2 from the germline V gene are DFQATT and SNEGSKA (reference sequence). Reverse transcription of about 0.45 to 1 ug RNA was performed with random hexamers. Using its own MiXCR run on the immunoSEQ multiplex PCR reads, TCRdb lists one record per CDR3 protein. The sample consists of 77,000 or so distinct CDR3 sequences, 93% of them appearing once. The receptor's source is a human donor with Susac syndrome. Material: CD4+ T cells from PBMCs. V usage is TRBV20-1 and J usage is TRBJ1-2; TRBD1 matches 8 bases. The CDR3 DNA reads TGCAGTGCTAGACGGCAGGGAAGACAGGGGTATGGCTACACCTTC. Amino acid sequence: CSARRQGRQGYGYTF.